The 30 T cell receptor beta chains in this list originate from one sample, sequenced in a study of cytomegalovirus exposure and HLA in healthy donors (dated by TCRdb to 2017 to 2019). Library construction relied on the immunoSEQ multiplex PCR assay. TCRdb obtained this table from immuneACCESS and retained in-frame rearrangements with V and J assigned. These tables miss some clones; where compared with another copy, unresolved V genes account for less than half of the shortfall, and the remainder is unexplained. This sample comprises around 65,000 clones, 80% to 95% of them detected only once. The top ten constitute over 4% of the sample. Sequenced: PBMCs. The receptors stem from a man aged 18 to 35 in good health and CMV-seropositive.

The gene calls are TRBV6-1 and TRBJ1-2; 7 bases agree with TRBD1. From germline, CDR1 is MNHNS and CDR2 SASEGT. Germline trimming cut 7 bases from V and 3 bases from J; bases unmatched to any gene: 5. The CDR3 sequence is 13 residues long. The CDR3 bases are TGTGCCAGCACGAGACAGGGAGACTATGGCTACACCTTC. Translation: CASTRQGDYGYTF.

V is TRBV10-1 and J is TRBJ1-3; TRBD1 agrees at 7 bases. CDR3 size: 15 residues. CDR1 is WNHNN, CDR2 SYGVQD, per germline (reference sequence). Trimming cost V 5 bases and J 0 bases; bases outside gene matches: 4. The CDR3 here is CASSIGTDSGNTIYF. The CDR3 DNA is TGCGCCAGCAGTATCGGGACAGACTCTGGAAACACCATATATTTT.

The chain uses TRBV27 and TRBJ2-1; 13 nucleotides line up with TRBD2. The CDR3 has 17 amino acids. CDR1 is MNHEY and CDR2 is SMNVEV in the germline V gene (reference sequence). The ends lost 4 bases at V and 7 bases at J; junction bases unmatched: 10. DNA for the CDR3: TGTGCCAGCAGTTCAACTAGCGGGAGGGCCTCCCTAAATGAGCAGTTCTTC. Its protein is CASSSTSGRASLNEQFF.

The gene calls are TRBV15 and TRBJ2-1, with TRBD2 as a possible D gene (5 bases). Germline CDR1 is LNHNV and CDR2 is YYDKDF (reference sequence). CDR3 length equals 15 residues. Trimming removed 0 bases at V and 4 bases at J, with 10 bases between. The DNA for the CDR3 is TGTGCCACCAGCAGAGATCCAGGCGGGTACAATGAGCAGTTCTTC. Translation: CATSRDPGGYNEQFF.

The chain links TRBV4-1 to TRBJ2-7; TRBD1 matches at 7 bases. V lost 6 bases to trimming and J lost 4 bases; unmatched junction nucleotides: 12. The CDR3 consists of 15 residues. Germline CDR1 reads MGHRA; CDR2 reads YSYEKL. CDR3 coding DNA: TGCGCCAGCAGTGACCCAGGGGGTGGGACGTACGAGCAGTACTTC. Protein product: CASSDPGGGTYEQYF.

V and J are TRBV11-2 and TRBJ2-3, with 9 nucleotides matching TRBD1. The CDR3 has 15 amino acids. Trimming at V came to 5 bases and at J to 2 bases, leaving 5 bases not matched to a gene. CDR1 is SGHAT, CDR2 FQNNGV, per germline. In DNA, the CDR3 is TGTGCCAGCAGCCCGGGACAGGGTCTCACAGATACGCAGTATTTT. Translated, it gives CASSPGQGLTDTQYF.

The chain uses TRBV30 and TRBJ1-5; tentative D call: TRBD1 (5 bases). Germline lookup yields CDR1 GTSNPN and CDR2 SVGIG (reference sequence). Trimming left V 2 bases short and J 6 bases short, with 11 bases between. The CDR3 is 13 amino acids. The CDR3: CAWSTQGGQPQHF. The CDR3 region has the DNA TGTGCCTGGAGTACGCAGGGAGGTCAGCCCCAGCATTTT. Combining the CDR3 with reference TRBV30 and TRBJ1-5 gives the whole variable domain SQTIHQWPATLVQPVGSPLSLECTVEGTSNPNLYWYRQAAGRGLQLLFYSVGIGQISSEVPQNLSASRPQDRQFILSSKKLLLSDSGFYLCAWSTQGGQPQHFGDGTRLSIL.

CDR3 nucleotide sequence: TGCGCCAGCAGTAGGGGGACTAGCTACTACAATGAGCAGTTCTTC. Protein: CASSRGTSYYNEQFF. The chain joins TRBV10-2 to TRBJ2-1; the match to TRBD2 covers 9 bases. Germline CDR1 WSHSY, CDR2 SAAADI. This CDR3 comprises 15 residues. V lost 5 bases, J lost 3 bases, and 5 bases stayed unmatched.

V usage is TRBV5-1 and J usage is TRBJ2-3; 10 nucleotides agree with TRBD1. This CDR3 is 24 amino acids long. V shed 2 bases and J 1 base; nucleotides not matched to a gene: 28. CDR1 is SGHRS, CDR2 YFSETQ, per germline. CDR3 residues: CASSFSGSGGGPRDRGSRTDTQYF. CDR3 sequence (DNA): TGCGCCAGCAGCTTTTCCGGTTCGGGGGGGGGACCTCGGGACAGGGGATCTCGCACAGATACGCAGTATTTT.

The chain carries TRBV6-4 and TRBJ2-5, with D perhaps matching TRBD1 (5 bases). With 0 bases removed from V and 3 bases from J, the gap between germline ends came to 17 bases. The germline CDR1 and CDR2 sequences are MRHNA and SNTAGT. CDR3 length: 17 residues. The CDR3 nucleotides read TGTGCCAGCAGTGACTCGAAGGATAGGGGCGCAAAAGAGACCCAGTACTTC. Translation: CASSDSKDRGAKETQYF.

V and J are TRBV6-1 and TRBJ2-7; 7 bases match TRBD1. The CDR3 extends over 14 amino acids. V shed 6 bases and J 1 base; nucleotides not matched to a gene: 6. Germline V gives CDR1 MNHNS, CDR2 SASEGT. The CDR3 DNA follows: TGTGCCAGCAGGCAGACACAGGGGTCCTACGAGCAGTACTTC. This codes for CASRQTQGSYEQYF.

The CDR3 sequence: CASSSGQMDNQPQHF. CDR3 nucleotide sequence: TGTGCCAGCAGTTCCGGACAGATGGACAATCAGCCCCAGCATTTT. V usage is TRBV2 and J usage is TRBJ1-5, with D possibly being TRBD1 (6 bases). The CDR3 is 15 amino acids. Between the trimmed V and J ends, which lost 5 bases and 3 bases, there was a span of 14 bases. CDR1 and CDR2 from the germline V gene are SNHLY and FYNNEI.

J is TRBJ2-1 and V is TRBV30; 11 bases line up with TRBD1. J gave up 0 bases and V 0 bases, and 4 bases lay outside the gene matches. CDR1 is GTSNPN and CDR2 is SVGIG in the germline V gene (reference sequence). The CDR3 runs to 17 residues. CDR3 nucleotides: TGTGCCTGGAGTGTGGTAGGGACAGGGGGCTCCTACAATGAGCAGTTCTTC. This sequence encodes CAWSVVGTGGSYNEQFF.

The rearrangement joins TRBV18 to TRBJ1-1; D is perhaps TRBD1 (6 bases). From germline, CDR1 is KGHSH and CDR2 LQKENI. The CDR3 is 14 amino acids. V was pared by 2 bases and J by 6 bases, with 13 bases between. The CDR3 coding sequence is TGTGCCAGCTCACCAGAATTGAAGGGGGCTGAAGCTTTCTTT. Translated, it gives CASSPELKGAEAFF.

The chain uses TRBV6-5 and TRBJ1-4; D is uncertain. Germline-derived CDR1 and CDR2 are MNHEY and SVGAGI. This CDR3 region has 15 residues. V gave up 0 bases and J gave up 0 bases, with 5 bases separating them. CDR3 protein: CASSYSSATNEKLFF. The CDR3, as DNA: TGTGCCAGCAGTTACTCCAGTGCAACTAATGAAAAACTGTTTTTT.

The chain employs TRBV27 and TRBJ2-7; TRBD1 agrees at 8 bases. From germline, CDR1 is MNHEY and CDR2 SMNVEV (reference sequence). The V and J ends lost 6 bases and 1 base, in that order; junction bases with no gene match: 5. The CDR3 is 14 amino acids. The CDR3 protein is CASSVGQGSYEQYF. For the CDR3, the DNA is TGTGCCAGCAGCGTCGGACAGGGTTCCTACGAGCAGTACTTC.

This sequence joins TRBV5-4 and TRBJ2-7; 8 nucleotides line up with TRBD1. With V trimmed by 1 base and J by 6 bases, 9 bases remained unmatched. The CDR3 consists of 15 residues. CDR1 and CDR2 (germline): SGHNT, YYREEE (reference sequence). The CDR3 bases are TGTGCCAGCAGCTTGCAGGGGGCGCGGGGTGGCGAGCAGTACTTC. It specifies CASSLQGARGGEQYF. Filled out from reference TRBV5-4 and TRBJ2-7, the complete variable domain reads ETGVTQSPTHLIKTRGQQVTLRCSSQSGHNTVSWYQQALGQGPQFIFQYYREEENGRGNFPPRFSGLQFPNYSSELNVNALELDDSALYLCASSLQGARGGEQYFGPGTRLTVT.

This clone has only one observation. V is TRBV10-1 and J is TRBJ1-3; 7 bases map to TRBD1. The length of the CDR3 is 15 residues. V dropped 4 bases and J dropped 2; count of bases not matched to a gene: 5. The germline CDR1 and CDR2 sequences are WNHNN and SYGVQD (reference sequence). The CDR3 is CASSGTTGPGNTIYF. CDR3 DNA sequence: TGCGCCAGCAGTGGAACGACAGGGCCTGGAAACACCATATATTTT.

The gene calls are TRBV28 and TRBJ1-1; 10 bases are shared with TRBD1. The CDR3 consists of 17 residues. CDR1 and CDR2 from the germline V gene are MDHEN and SYDVKM. With 3 bases clipped from V and 4 bases from J, the junction kept 11 bases outside the gene matches. The CDR3 spells CASSFPGTGEGGTEAFF. The CDR3 DNA sequence: TGTGCCAGCAGTTTCCCAGGGACAGGGGAGGGGGGCACTGAAGCTTTCTTT.

The CDR3 nucleotides read TGCGCCAGCAGCCACATAGGGGATGAGCAGTTCTTC. Its translation is CASSHIGDEQFF. J is TRBJ2-1 and V is TRBV5-1; maybe TRBD1 (5 bases). The V end lost 4 bases, the J end lost 8 bases, and 10 bases lay between the germline ends. The V gene's germline CDR1 is SGHRS and CDR2 YFSETQ. The CDR3 spans 12 residues.

The J gene is TRBJ2-1, the V gene TRBV27, with 9 bases fitting TRBD1. V lost 4 bases to trimming and J lost 4 bases; unmatched junction nucleotides: 8. This CDR3 region has 16 residues. The V gene's germline CDR1 is MNHEY and CDR2 SMNVEV (reference sequence). CDR3 in amino acids: CASSSGQGLRYNEQFF. The CDR3 DNA follows: TGTGCCAGCAGTTCCGGACAGGGGCTAAGATACAATGAGCAGTTCTTC.

A single count supports this clone. The chain recombines TRBV16 with TRBJ2-7, with 9 bases aligning to TRBD2. The V gene's germline CDR1 is KGHSY and CDR2 FQNENV. The V segment lost 0 bases and the J segment 3 bases; nucleotides outside the gene matches: 6. The length of the CDR3 is 16 residues. In DNA, the CDR3 is TGTGCCAGCAGCCAATCGATCCTAGCGGGATACTACGAGCAGTACTTC. Its protein is CASSQSILAGYYEQYF.

The J gene is TRBJ2-1, the V gene TRBV11-2, with D possibly being TRBD1 (5 bases). V was cut by 5 bases and J by 6 bases, with 17 bases left in between. The CDR3 has 15 residues. Germline values: CDR1 SGHAT, CDR2 FQNNGV. This chain's CDR3 is CASSPQALESNEQFF. The CDR3, as DNA: TGTGCCAGCAGCCCACAGGCGTTAGAGAGCAATGAGCAGTTCTTC.

CDR3 sequence: CARSIAMNFRIRYTGELFF. The CDR3, as DNA: TGCGCCAGGAGTATAGCTATGAATTTCCGGATCCGTTACACCGGGGAGCTGTTTTTT. The chain links TRBV5-1 to TRBJ2-2, with D hard to call. The germline gives CDR1 SGHRS, CDR2 YFSETQ. The length of the CDR3 is 19 residues. Deletions cut 8 bases from V and 3 bases from J, with 29 bases between. Variable domain in full (rest from reference TRBV5-1 and TRBJ2-2): KAGVTQTPRYLIKTRGQQVTLSCSPISGHRSVSWYQQTPGQGLQFLFEYFSETQRNKGNFPGRFSGRQFSNSRSEMNVSTLELGDSALYLCARSIAMNFRIRYTGELFFGEGSRLTVL.

This rearrangement joins TRBV5-1 to TRBJ2-3, with 12 bases that match TRBD2. V trimming: 0 bases; J trimming: 4 bases; junction bases outside the gene matches: 12. CDR1 and CDR2 (germline): SGHRS, YFSETQ. The CDR3 length is 19 residues. CDR3 DNA sequence: TGCGCCAGCAGCTTGGGCCGACTAGCGGGAGCTCCTAAGGCAGATACGCAGTATTTT. It specifies CASSLGRLAGAPKADTQYF. The complete variable domain, with remaining parts taken from reference TRBV5-1 and TRBJ2-3, reads KAGVTQTPRYLIKTRGQQVTLSCSPISGHRSVSWYQQTPGQGLQFLFEYFSETQRNKGNFPGRFSGRQFSNSRSEMNVSTLELGDSALYLCASSLGRLAGAPKADTQYFGPGTRLTVL.

The chain has TRBV19 and TRBJ1-4, with D uncertain. The V gene lost 4 bases and the J gene lost 0 bases, with 6 bases spanning the gap. The CDR3 is made up of 14 amino acids. Germline CDR1 is LNHDA and CDR2 is SQIVND (reference sequence). The CDR3 sequence is CASSTGATNEKLFF. In DNA, the CDR3 is TGTGCCAGTAGTACCGGGGCAACTAATGAAAAACTGTTTTTT. Combining the CDR3 with reference TRBV19 and TRBJ1-4 gives the whole variable domain DGGITQSPKYLFRKEGQNVTLSCEQNLNHDAMYWYRQDPGQGLRLIYYSQIVNDFQKGDIAEGYSVSREKKESFPLTVTSAQKNPTAFYLCASSTGATNEKLFFGSGTQLSVL.

The V call is TRBV5-6, the J call TRBJ2-7; D is unresolved. The CDR3 has 11 residues. V was trimmed by 2 bases and J by 4 bases, leaving 4 bases between them. Per germline, CDR1 SGHDT and CDR2 YYEEEE. CDR3 sequence (DNA): TGTGCCAGCAGCTTCCAGTACGAGCAGTACTTC. Encoded protein: CASSFQYEQYF.

The chain couples TRBV5-1 to TRBJ2-1, with 9 bases matching TRBD1. The CDR3 covers 16 residues. Germline CDR1 is SGHRS and CDR2 is YFSETQ. Trimming at V came to 0 bases and at J to 5 bases, leaving 6 bases not matched to a gene. The CDR3 DNA follows: TGCGCCAGCAGCTTGGGCCCGGGACAGGGAAACAATGAGCAGTTCTTC. Translated: CASSLGPGQGNNEQFF.

The CDR3 loop is CASRTLRGLGNQPQHF. The CDR3 DNA reads as TGTGCCAGCAGGACCTTGCGGGGGTTAGGCAATCAGCCCCAGCATTTT. The V gene is TRBV28, the J gene TRBJ1-5, with D perhaps matching TRBD1 (5 bases). Trimming took off 6 bases at V and 2 bases at J, with 17 bases between the two ends. From germline, CDR1 is MDHEN and CDR2 SYDVKM. The CDR3 is 16 amino acids.

The chain carries TRBV30 and TRBJ2-1; D call uncertain. The germline gives CDR1 GTSNPN, CDR2 SVGIG (reference sequence). This CDR3 contains 17 residues. Trimming removed 0 bases at V and 0 bases at J, with 15 bases between. The CDR3 DNA follows: TGTGCCTGGAGTGTAGGCGTGGGCTCCCCCTCCTACAATGAGCAGTTCTTC. The encoded protein is CAWSVGVGSPSYNEQFF.